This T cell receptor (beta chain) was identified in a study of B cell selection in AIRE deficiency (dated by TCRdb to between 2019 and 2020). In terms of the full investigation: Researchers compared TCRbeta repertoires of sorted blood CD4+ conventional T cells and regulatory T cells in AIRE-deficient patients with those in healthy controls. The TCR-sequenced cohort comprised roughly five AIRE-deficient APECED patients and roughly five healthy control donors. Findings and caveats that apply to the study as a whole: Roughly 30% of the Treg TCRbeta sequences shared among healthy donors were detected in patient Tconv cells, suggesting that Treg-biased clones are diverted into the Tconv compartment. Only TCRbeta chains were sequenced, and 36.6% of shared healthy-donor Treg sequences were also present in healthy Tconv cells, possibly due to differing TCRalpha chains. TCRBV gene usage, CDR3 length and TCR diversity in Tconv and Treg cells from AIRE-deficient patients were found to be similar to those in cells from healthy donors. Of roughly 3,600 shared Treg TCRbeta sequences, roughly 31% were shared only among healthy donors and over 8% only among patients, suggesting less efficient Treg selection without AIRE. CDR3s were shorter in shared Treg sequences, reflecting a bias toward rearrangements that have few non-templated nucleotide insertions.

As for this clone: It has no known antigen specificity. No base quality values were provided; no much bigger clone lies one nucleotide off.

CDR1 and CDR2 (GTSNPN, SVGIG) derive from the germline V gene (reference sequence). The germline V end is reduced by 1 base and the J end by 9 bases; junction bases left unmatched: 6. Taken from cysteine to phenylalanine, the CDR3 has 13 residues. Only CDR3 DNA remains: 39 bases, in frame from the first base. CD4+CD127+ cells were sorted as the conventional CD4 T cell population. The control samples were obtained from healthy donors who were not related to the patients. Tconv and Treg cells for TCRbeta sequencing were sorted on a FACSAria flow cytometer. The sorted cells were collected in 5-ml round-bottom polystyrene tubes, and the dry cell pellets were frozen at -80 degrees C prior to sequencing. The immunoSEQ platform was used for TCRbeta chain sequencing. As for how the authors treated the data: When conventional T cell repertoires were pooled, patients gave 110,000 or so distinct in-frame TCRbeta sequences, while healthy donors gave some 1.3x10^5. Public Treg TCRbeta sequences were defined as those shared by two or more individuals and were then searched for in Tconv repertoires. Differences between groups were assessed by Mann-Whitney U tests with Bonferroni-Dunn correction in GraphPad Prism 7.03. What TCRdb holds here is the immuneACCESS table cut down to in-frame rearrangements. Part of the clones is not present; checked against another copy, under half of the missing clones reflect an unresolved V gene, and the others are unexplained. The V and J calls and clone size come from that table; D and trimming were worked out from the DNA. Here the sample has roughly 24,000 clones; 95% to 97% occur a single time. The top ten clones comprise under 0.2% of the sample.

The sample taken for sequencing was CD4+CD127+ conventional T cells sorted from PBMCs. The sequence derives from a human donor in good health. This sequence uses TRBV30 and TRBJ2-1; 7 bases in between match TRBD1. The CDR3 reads CAWSGQGWSEQFF. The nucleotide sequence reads TGTGCCTGGAGTGGACAGGGTTGGTCTGAGCAGTTCTTC.